This TCR beta chain derives from a study of blood T cell repertoires in COVID-19. The data were produced by immunoSEQ multiplex PCR, yet TCRdb's version contains in-frame clones alone and is incomplete. This table has roughly 40,000 clones, approximately 86% appearing once. CDR3 length equals 13 residues. J was trimmed by 4 bases and V by 10 bases; bases with no gene match: 7. In germline, CDR1 is LNHDA, CDR2 SQIVND (reference sequence). The sample consisted of peripheral blood. V gene TRBV19 combines with J gene TRBJ1-3; 7 bases are shared with TRBD1. The clonotype was recovered from a man between 65 and 85 years old with acute or convalescent COVID-19. The CDR3 nucleotides read TGTGCCACCCTCAACAGGGGAGGAAACACCATATATTTT. This translates into CATLNRGGNTIYF.